The T cell receptor (beta chain) described here comes from a study of T-cell memory formation after mild COVID-19. Across the study: Largely, the TCR clusters proved donor specific. Whole-study results and caveats: Second-wave clones peaking on day 37 lacked confirmed SARS-CoV-2 specificity. The appearance of some responding clones in pre-infection memory suggested that cross-reactive memory joined. Chiefly within CM and EM were the contracting CD4+ clones; CD8+ ones were within EMRA.

V was clipped by 1 base and J by 7 bases, with 13 bases between them. The germline V gene encodes CDR1 SGHTA and CDR2 FQGTGA. The CDR3 consists of 15 residues. As concerns this clonotype: Its antigen remains unknown.

Each CDR3 protein gets one entry after TCRdb re-called the 5' RACE reads with MiXCR. The sample comprises 450,000 or so distinct CDR3 sequences, 25% of which are singletons, and approximately 12% rests with the top ten. Sequencing was performed on PBMCs or a T cell subset sorted from them (not recorded which). The sequence derives from an adult woman who had mild COVID-19 (a few samples of this study predate the infection). Cell type and time point are not known. The chain recombines TRBV7-3 with TRBJ2-2; D is ambiguous. CDR3 nucleotides: TGTGCCAGCAGCTTAAAATCGAGGTTTGGCGGGGAGCTGTTTTTT. Its translation is CASSLKSRFGGELFF.